The present T cell receptor (beta chain) was sequenced within a study of cytomegalovirus exposure and HLA in healthy donors. About the research overall: Researchers previously reported finding roughly 120 million unique TCR beta sequences from around 200 million T cells.

Concerning this clone: Its antigen remains unknown.

Study conclusions and caveats: V- and J-gene trimming in TCR beta was tied to a missense DCLRE1C variant by an analysis performed later. CMV serostatus was the sole immune exposure data available. Most TCR sequences were rare, but some public TCRs occurred in many donors.

It was with 60 Vbeta and 13 Jbeta primers that the PCR ran. Assay used: immunoSEQ multiplex PCR; TCRdb lists only in-frame clones, some missing. This table holds 150,000 to 200,000 clones, around 78% found once. J lost 6 bases, V lost 0 bases, and 2 bases had no gene match. The CDR3 consists of 14 residues. Looked up from germline, CDR1 is SGDLS and CDR2 is YYNGEE. This chain uses TRBV9 with TRBJ2-2; 7 bases map to TRBD1. This receptor was obtained from a man in his forties or fifties in good health and CMV-seronegative. The specimen was PBMCs. Here the CDR3 DNA reads TGTGCCAGCAGCGTAGATACAGGGGCCGGGGAGCTGTTTTTT. Amino acid sequence: CASSVDTGAGELFF.